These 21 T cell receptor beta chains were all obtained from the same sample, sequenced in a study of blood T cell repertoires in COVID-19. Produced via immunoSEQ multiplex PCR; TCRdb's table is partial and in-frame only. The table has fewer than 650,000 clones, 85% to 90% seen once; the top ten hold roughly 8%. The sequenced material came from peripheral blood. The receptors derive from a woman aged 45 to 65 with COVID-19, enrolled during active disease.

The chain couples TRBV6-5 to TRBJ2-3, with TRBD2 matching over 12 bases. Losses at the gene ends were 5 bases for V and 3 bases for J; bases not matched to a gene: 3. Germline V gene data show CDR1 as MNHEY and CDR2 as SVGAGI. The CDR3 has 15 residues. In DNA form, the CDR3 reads TGTGCCAGCAGTACGACTAGCGGGGGAACAGATACGCAGTATTTT. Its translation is CASSTTSGGTDTQYF.

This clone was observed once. The CDR3 loop reads CAASGAPNYGYTF. CDR3 DNA sequence: TGTGCCGCCTCAGGGGCCCCAAACTATGGCTACACCTTC. The genes are TRBV24-1 and TRBJ1-2; tentative D call: TRBD1 (6 bases). The CDR3 spans 13 residues. The germline V and J ends were trimmed by 12 bases and 2 bases, with 15 bases remaining between them. Germline assignment: CDR1 KGHDR and CDR2 SFDVKD.

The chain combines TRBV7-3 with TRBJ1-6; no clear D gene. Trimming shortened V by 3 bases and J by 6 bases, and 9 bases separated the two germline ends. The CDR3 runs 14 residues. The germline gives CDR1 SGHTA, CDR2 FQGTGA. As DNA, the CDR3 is TGTGCCAGCAGCTTGGGCAGGATTAATTCACCCCTCCACTTT. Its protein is CASSLGRINSPLHF.

For the CDR3, the DNA is TGTGCCAGTAACGAGCGGGACAGGGGGTACACCGGGGAGCTGTTTTTT. Its protein is CASNERDRGYTGELFF. J is TRBJ2-2 and V is TRBV19, with 11 bases identical to TRBD1. CDR3 length: 16 amino acids. With 7 bases clipped from V and 3 bases from J, the junction kept 7 bases outside the gene matches. Germline values: CDR1 LNHDA, CDR2 SQIVND (reference sequence).

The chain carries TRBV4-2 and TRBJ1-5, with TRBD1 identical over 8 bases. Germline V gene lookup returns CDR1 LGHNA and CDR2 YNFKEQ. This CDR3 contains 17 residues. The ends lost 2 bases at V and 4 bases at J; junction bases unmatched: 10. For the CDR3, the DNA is TGTGCCAGCAGCCAACATTCCGGGACAGGCTCGAATCAGCCCCAGCATTTT. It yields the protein CASSQHSGTGSNQPQHF.

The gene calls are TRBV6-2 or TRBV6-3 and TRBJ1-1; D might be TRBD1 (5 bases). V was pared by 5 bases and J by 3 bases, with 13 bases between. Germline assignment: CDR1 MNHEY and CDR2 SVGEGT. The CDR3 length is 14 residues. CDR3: CASSLQGWDTEAFF. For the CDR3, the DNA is TGTGCCAGCAGTCTTCAGGGTTGGGACACTGAAGCTTTCTTT.

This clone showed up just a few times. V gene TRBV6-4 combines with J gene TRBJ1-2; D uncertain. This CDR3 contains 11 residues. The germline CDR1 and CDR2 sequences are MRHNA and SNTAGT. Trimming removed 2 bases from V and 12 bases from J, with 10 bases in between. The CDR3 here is CASSDMEGDTF. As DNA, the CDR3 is TGTGCCAGCAGTGACATGGAGGGCGACACCTTC.

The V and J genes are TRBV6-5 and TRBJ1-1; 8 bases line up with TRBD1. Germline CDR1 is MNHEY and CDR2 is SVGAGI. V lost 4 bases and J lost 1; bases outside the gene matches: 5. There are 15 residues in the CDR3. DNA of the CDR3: TGTGCCAGCAGTTGGCCGGACAGGGCGAACACTGAAGCTTTCTTT. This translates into CASSWPDRANTEAFF.

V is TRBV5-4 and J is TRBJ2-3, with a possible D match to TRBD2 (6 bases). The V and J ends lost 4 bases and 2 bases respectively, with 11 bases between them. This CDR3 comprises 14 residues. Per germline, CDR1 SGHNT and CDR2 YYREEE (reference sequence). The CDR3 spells CASSPGLTTDTQYF. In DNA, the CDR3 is TGTGCCAGCAGCCCGGGACTGACCACAGATACGCAGTATTTT.

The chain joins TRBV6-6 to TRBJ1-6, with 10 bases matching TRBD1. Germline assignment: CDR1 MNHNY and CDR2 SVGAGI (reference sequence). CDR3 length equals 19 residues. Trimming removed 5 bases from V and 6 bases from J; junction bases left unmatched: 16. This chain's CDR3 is CASSLLISRTGGINSPLHF. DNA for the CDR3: TGTGCCAGCAGTCTTCTTATTTCCCGGACAGGGGGTATTAATTCACCCCTCCACTTT.

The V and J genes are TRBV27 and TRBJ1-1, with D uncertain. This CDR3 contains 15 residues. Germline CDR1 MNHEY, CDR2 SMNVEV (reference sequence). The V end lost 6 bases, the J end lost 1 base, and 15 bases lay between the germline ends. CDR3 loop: CASRLAVPGNTEAFF. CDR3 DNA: TGTGCCAGCAGATTGGCCGTACCTGGGAACACTGAAGCTTTCTTT.

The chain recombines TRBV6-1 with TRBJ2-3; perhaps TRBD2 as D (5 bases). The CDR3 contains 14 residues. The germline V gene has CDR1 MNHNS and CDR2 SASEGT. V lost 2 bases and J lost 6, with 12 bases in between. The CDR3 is CASSEIRGGDTQYF. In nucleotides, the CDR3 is TGTGCCAGCAGTGAAATTCGGGGTGGGGATACGCAGTATTTT.

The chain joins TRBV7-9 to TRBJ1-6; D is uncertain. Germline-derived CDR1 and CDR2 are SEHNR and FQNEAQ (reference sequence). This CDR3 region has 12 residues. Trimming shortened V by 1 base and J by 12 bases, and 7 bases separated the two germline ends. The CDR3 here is CASSLGGGPLHF. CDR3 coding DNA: TGTGCCAGCAGCTTAGGCGGAGGACCCCTCCACTTT.

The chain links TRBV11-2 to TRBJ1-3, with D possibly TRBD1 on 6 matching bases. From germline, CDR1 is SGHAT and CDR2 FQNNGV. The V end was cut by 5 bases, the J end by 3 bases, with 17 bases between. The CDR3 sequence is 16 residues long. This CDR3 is CASSLSGGAHGNTIYF. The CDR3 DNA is TGTGCCAGCAGCCTGAGCGGGGGGGCTCATGGAAACACCATATATTTT.

The CDR3 here is CAWSVGTGNEAFF. The CDR3 bases are TGTGCCTGGAGTGTCGGGACAGGGAATGAAGCTTTCTTT. The V call is TRBV30, the J call TRBJ1-1; 9 bases fit TRBD1. This CDR3 is built from 13 residues. Unmatched junction bases numbered 3, after V lost 0 bases and J lost 7 bases. Germline assignment: CDR1 GTSNPN and CDR2 SVGIG (reference sequence).

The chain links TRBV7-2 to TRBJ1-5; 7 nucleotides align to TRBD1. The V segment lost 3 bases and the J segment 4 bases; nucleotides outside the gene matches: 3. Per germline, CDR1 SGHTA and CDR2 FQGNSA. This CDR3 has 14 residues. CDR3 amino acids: CASSFPGGNQPQHF. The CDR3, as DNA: TGTGCCAGCAGCTTCCCAGGGGGTAATCAGCCCCAGCATTTT.

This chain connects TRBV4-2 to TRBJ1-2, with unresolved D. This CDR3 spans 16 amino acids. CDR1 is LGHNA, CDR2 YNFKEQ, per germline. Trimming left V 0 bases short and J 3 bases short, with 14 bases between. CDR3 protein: CASSQEGGMWDYGYTF. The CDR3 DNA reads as TGTGCCAGCAGCCAAGAGGGCGGGATGTGGGACTATGGCTACACCTTC.

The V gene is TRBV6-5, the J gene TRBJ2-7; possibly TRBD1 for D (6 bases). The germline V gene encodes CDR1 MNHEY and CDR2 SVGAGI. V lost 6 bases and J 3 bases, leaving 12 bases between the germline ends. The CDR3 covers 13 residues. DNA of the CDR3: TGTGCCAGCAGCGAGGGACATAACTACGAGCAGTACTTC. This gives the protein CASSEGHNYEQYF.

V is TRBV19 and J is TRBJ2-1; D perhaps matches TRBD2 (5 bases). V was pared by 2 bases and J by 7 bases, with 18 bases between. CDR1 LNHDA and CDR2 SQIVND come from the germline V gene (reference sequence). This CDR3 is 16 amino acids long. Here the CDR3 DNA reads TGTGCCAGTAGTATATATTCCCGGGGTACTAGTAATGAGCAGTTCTTC. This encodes CASSIYSRGTSNEQFF.

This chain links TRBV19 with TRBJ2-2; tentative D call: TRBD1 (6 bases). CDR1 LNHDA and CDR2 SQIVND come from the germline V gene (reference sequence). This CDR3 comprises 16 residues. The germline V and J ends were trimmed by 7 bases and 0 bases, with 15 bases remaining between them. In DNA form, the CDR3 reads TGTGCCAGTACCACCCCGGACAGTACGAACACCGGGGAGCTGTTTTTT. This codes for CASTTPDSTNTGELFF.

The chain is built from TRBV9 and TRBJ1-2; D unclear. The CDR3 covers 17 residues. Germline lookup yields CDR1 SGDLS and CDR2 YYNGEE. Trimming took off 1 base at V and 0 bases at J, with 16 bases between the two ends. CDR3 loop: CASSVYHMEAANYGYTF. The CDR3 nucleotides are TGTGCCAGCAGCGTATACCATATGGAGGCAGCTAACTATGGCTACACCTTC. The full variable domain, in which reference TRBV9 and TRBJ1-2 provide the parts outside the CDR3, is DSGVTQTPKHLITATGQRVTLRCSPRSGDLSVYWYQQSLDQGLQFLIQYYNGEERAKGNILERFSAQQFPDLHSELNLSSLELGDSALYFCASSVYHMEAANYGYTFGSGTRLTVV.